The next 32 T cell receptor beta chains were all read from a single sample in a study of T cells in women clearing cervical HPV infection. Sequencing used immunoSEQ multiplex PCR; TCRdb keeps in-frame clones, though not all of them. The table lists 40,000 to 60,000 clones. Sequences were obtained from blood buffy coat. The receptors here all came from a woman aged 18 to 75 with a cervical HPV16 infection that either progressed to CIN3+ or cleared (not recorded which).

As for this clone: The read gets to within 3 residues of the CDR3 end, and the germline J gene fills in the rest. V is TRBV2 and J is TRBJ2-3, with D possibly being TRBD2 (5 bases). CDR3 length: 14 amino acids. Germline V gives CDR1 SNHLY, CDR2 FYNNEI. The part of the CDR3 DNA that was read is TGTGCCAGCAGAATACGGACTGGAGACGGGACG. It translates to CASRIRTGDGT. The CDR3 reads in full as CASRIRTGDGTQYF.

A remark on this clone: The read gets to within 3 residues of the CDR3 end, and the germline J gene fills in the rest. Other DNA sequences of this sample code for an identical CDR3. The V gene is TRBV18, the J gene TRBJ2-7; 9 bases agree with TRBD1. Germline V gives CDR1 KGHSH, CDR2 LQKENI. With 3 bases clipped from V and 5 bases from J, the junction kept 2 bases outside the gene matches. This CDR3 is 13 amino acids long. The part of the CDR3 DNA that was read is TGTGCCAGCTCACCGGGACAGGGTAACGAG. Translating gives CASSPGQGNE. The whole CDR3 protein reads CASSPGQGNEQYF.

As regards this clone: The CDR3 end lies 3 residues beyond the end of the read and is filled in from the germline J gene. The genes are TRBV19 and TRBJ2-7; 12 nucleotides agree with TRBD1. The V gene end was trimmed by 5 bases and the J gene end by 6 bases; junction bases not matched to a gene: 8. Per the germline V gene, CDR1 is LNHDA and CDR2 is SQIVND (reference sequence). The CDR3 is made up of 15 amino acids. The CDR3 bases that were read are TGTGCCAGTAGTTTCTCCGGGACAGGGGGCTTCGAG. This encodes CASSFSGTGGFE. The whole CDR3 is CASSFSGTGGFEQYF.

Worth noting for this clone: The read terminates 3 residues before the CDR3 end, so the remaining end is supplied by the germline J gene. The chain carries TRBV7-9 and TRBJ1-2; TRBD1 is a possible D gene (6 bases). Per germline, CDR1 SEHNR and CDR2 FQNEAQ (reference sequence). The CDR3 has 15 residues. The DNA read from the CDR3 is TGTGCCAGCAGCTTGGGGGGGCCAGGATCCTACGAC. It encodes CASSLGGPGSYD. The whole CDR3 region reads CASSLGGPGSYDYTF.

In the case of this clone: The CDR3 goes on 3 residues after the read ends, and that part is filled in from the germline J gene. This sequence joins TRBV7-2 and TRBJ2-3; 7 nucleotides match TRBD2. The CDR3 length is 15 residues. The V segment lost 5 bases and the J segment 4 bases; nucleotides outside the gene matches: 9. Germline V CDR1 and CDR2: SGHTA, FQGNSA. The CDR3 reads CASSRSGGIADTQYF. The part of the CDR3 DNA that was read is TGTGCCAGCAGCCGTTCCGGGGGGATCGCAGATACG. Variable domain in full (rest from reference TRBV7-2 and TRBJ2-3): GAGVSQSPSNKVTEKGKDVELRCDPISGHTALYWYRQSLGQGLEFLIYFQGNSAPDKSGLPSDRFSAERTGGSVSTLTIQRTQQEDSAVYLCASSRSGGIADTQYFGPGTRLTVL.

Concerning this clone: The CDR3 extends 3 residues past the end of the read, so its final part is completed from the germline J gene. The gene calls are TRBV14 and TRBJ2-7; D is perhaps TRBD1 (6 bases). The germline gives CDR1 SGHDN, CDR2 FVKESK. This CDR3 spans 15 amino acids. Between the trimmed V and J ends, which lost 1 base and 0 bases, there was a span of 10 bases. The sequenced CDR3 bases are TGTGCCAGCAGCCAAGGGGGGCAGGACTCCTACGAG. Protein product: CASSQGGQDSYE. The full CDR3 reads CASSQGGQDSYEQYF.

Comment on this clone: The CDR3 is cut off 3 residues early in the read; its end comes from the germline J gene. The rearrangement joins TRBV28 to TRBJ2-7, with D perhaps matching TRBD2 (6 bases). The CDR3 extends over 13 amino acids. Trimming removed 9 bases at V and 2 bases at J, with 14 bases between. In germline, CDR1 is MDHEN, CDR2 SYDVKM. The CDR3 loop is CASAERAPYEQYF. CDR3 DNA (partial): TGTGCCAGTGCAGAGCGGGCTCCCTACGAG.

CDR3 DNA (partial): TGCGCCAGCAGCCCTTGGCCGAAGTCAGACGAG. Residues: CASSPWPKSDE. From start to end, the CDR3 is CASSPWPKSDEQYF. V is TRBV5-1 and J is TRBJ2-7; D remains ambiguous. Read data end 3 residues before the CDR3 end; the end is taken from the germline J gene. The CDR3 consists of 14 residues. The germline V and J ends were trimmed by 4 bases and 5 bases, with 16 bases remaining between them. In germline, CDR1 is SGHRS, CDR2 YFSETQ.

With regard to this clone: Read sequence stops 3 residues before the CDR3 end, and the germline J gene provides the missing end. This rearrangement joins TRBV20-1 to TRBJ1-5; D is undetermined. In germline, CDR1 is DFQATT, CDR2 SNEGSKA (reference sequence). The germline V and J ends were trimmed by 6 bases and 4 bases, with 10 bases remaining between them. This CDR3 is built from 12 residues. CDR3 region: CSAGQPNQPQHF. CDR3 DNA, as far as it was read: TGCAGTGCAGGGCAGCCTAATCAGCCC.

Remarks on this clone: The missing CDR3 end, 3 residues past where the read stops, is filled in from the germline J gene. The V and J genes are TRBV2 and TRBJ2-2; unclear D gene. The CDR3 totals 12 residues. Germline loops: CDR1 SNHLY, CDR2 FYNNEI. V was cut by 3 bases and J by 5 bases, with 4 bases left in between. Incomplete CDR3 DNA: TGTGCCAGCAGTGATCTAACCGGGGAG. This translates into CASSDLTGE. The whole CDR3 sequence is CASSDLTGELFF.

Regarding this clone: The read stops 3 residues short of the end of the CDR3; the missing end is completed from the germline J gene. The chain uses TRBV2 and TRBJ2-7, with 7 bases matching TRBD1. There are 12 residues in the CDR3. The V gene end was trimmed by 5 bases and the J gene end by 6 bases; junction bases not matched to a gene: 4. Germline V gene lookup returns CDR1 SNHLY and CDR2 FYNNEI. The CDR3 protein is CASSLTGSEQYF. The covered CDR3 bases are TGTGCCAGCAGTTTGACAGGGAGCGAG.

The CDR3 protein is CASRSLVDEKLFF. The sequenced CDR3 bases are TGTGCCAGCAGGTCTCTCGTCGATGAAAAG. This chain uses TRBV19 with TRBJ2-2; the D is unclear. The read ends 3 residues before the CDR3 terminus; that terminus is restored from the germline J gene. This CDR3 contains 13 residues. Germline CDR1 and CDR2: LNHDA and SQIVND (reference sequence). The full variable domain, its missing parts supplied by reference TRBV19 and TRBJ2-2, is DGGITQSPKYLFRKEGQNVTLSCEQNLNHDAMYWYRQDPGQGLRLIYYSQIVNDFQKGDIAEGYSVSREKKESFPLTVTSAQKNPTAFYLCASRSLVDEKLFFGEGSRLTVL.

Concerning this clone: A junction boundary mismatches the germline segment, possibly from a read error. The CDR3 end falls 3 residues outside the read, so it is completed with the germline J gene. Within the sample, other DNA sequences also encode this same CDR3. J is TRBJ1-3 and V is TRBV5-1, with no clear D. CDR1 and CDR2 (germline): SGHRS, YFSETQ. This CDR3 contains 13 residues. The sequenced CDR3 bases are TGCGCCAGCAGCTTTGCGGGTTTAGACACA. It specifies CASSFAGLDT. The CDR3 reads in full as CASSFAGLDTIYF. Variable domain in full (rest from reference TRBV5-1 and TRBJ1-3): KAGVTQTPRYLIKTRGQQVTLSCSPISGHRSVSWYQQTPGQGLQFLFEYFSETQRNKGNFPGRFSGRQFSNSRSEMNVSTLELGDSALYLCASSFAGLDTIYFGEGSWLTVV.

On this clone itself: The CDR3 end falls 3 residues outside the read, so it is completed with the germline J gene. The rearrangement joins TRBV6-2 or TRBV6-3 to TRBJ1-1, with no clear D. The germline V gene encodes CDR1 MNHEY and CDR2 SVGEGT. Trimming shortened V by 6 bases and J by 3 bases, and 20 bases separated the two germline ends. The CDR3 is made up of 16 amino acids. The CDR3 protein is CASSDSGFFRDTEAFF. CDR3 DNA, as far as it was read: TGTGCCAGCAGCGATTCCGGATTCTTTAGGGACACTGAA.

CDR3 sequence: CASSPGQGLYEQYF. CDR3 bases read: TGTGCCAGCAGCCCGGGACAGGGATTATACGAG. The rearrangement joins TRBV7-9 to TRBJ2-7; TRBD1 agrees at 9 bases. The read gets to within 3 residues of the CDR3 end, and the germline J gene fills in the rest. Germline V lookup: CDR1 SEHNR, CDR2 FQNEAQ (reference sequence). The CDR3 is 14 residues long. After removal of 5 bases from V and 4 bases from J, the junction contained 6 bases not matched to a gene.

A note on this clone: The DNA ends 3 residues before the CDR3 does, and the rest of the CDR3 is filled in from the germline J gene. The chain is built from TRBV19 and TRBJ2-2; TRBD1 agrees at 8 bases. CDR3 length: 14 residues. Germline V gives CDR1 LNHDA, CDR2 SQIVND (reference sequence). This CDR3 reads CASSIAQGANVLFF. CDR3 DNA (partial): TGTGCCAGTAGTATCGCTCAGGGGGCCAACGTG.

Worth noting for this clone: Read data end 3 residues before the CDR3 end; the end is taken from the germline J gene. J is TRBJ2-7 and V is TRBV12-3 or TRBV12-4, with a possible D match to TRBD1 (5 bases). This CDR3 is built from 13 residues. With 5 bases removed from V and 1 base from J, the gap between germline ends came to 9 bases. The CDR3 is CASSLTDSYEQYF. The DNA read from the CDR3 is TGTGCCAGCAGTCTGACAGATTCCTACGAG.

A word on this clone: The observed sequence ends 3 residues before the CDR3 terminus, with the missing tail filled in from the germline J gene. The gene calls are TRBV2 and TRBJ1-1; D may be TRBD1 (6 bases). CDR3 size: 14 residues. Germline V CDR1 and CDR2: SNHLY, FYNNEI. Trimming took off 7 bases at V and 1 base at J, with 13 bases between the two ends. CDR3 in amino acids: CASIIGQKNTEAFF. The covered CDR3 bases are TGTGCCAGCATAATCGGACAGAAGAACACTGAA.

Concerning this clone: Coverage ceases 3 residues before the CDR3 finishes, and the germline J gene fills in the end. This sequence joins TRBV6-4 and TRBJ1-2; no clear D gene. Trimming left V 3 bases short and J 4 bases short, with 15 bases between. The CDR3 has 15 residues. Germline CDR1 is MRHNA and CDR2 is SNTAGT. The CDR3: CASSESPGGSYGYTF. The sequenced CDR3 bases are TGTGCCAGCAGTGAATCCCCGGGTGGCTCCTATGGC.

Comment on this clone: The read stops 3 residues short of the end of the CDR3; the missing end is completed from the germline J gene. The rearrangement joins TRBV5-4 to TRBJ2-2; no clear D. The germline CDR1 and CDR2 sequences are SGHNT and YYREEE (reference sequence). This CDR3 region has 13 residues. This CDR3 reads CASSFETNEKLFF. CDR3 DNA, as far as it was read: TGTGCCAGCAGCTTCGAAACTAATGAAAAG.

In regard to this clone: The CDR3 end is not reached by the read, which stops 3 residues before it; the germline J gene fills it in. V is TRBV11-3 and J is TRBJ2-3, with D unresolved. Germline V gene lookup returns CDR1 SGHNT and CDR2 YENEEA. V lost 2 bases and J 8 bases, leaving 8 bases between the germline ends. CDR3 size: 12 residues. CDR3 region: CASSLSPATQYF. The CDR3 DNA, read in part, is TGTGCCAGCAGCTTAAGCCCCGCTACG.

To note about this clone: The missing CDR3 end, 3 residues past where the read stops, is filled in from the germline J gene. This sequence joins TRBV28 and TRBJ1-2; 7 bases fit TRBD1. Germline assignment: CDR1 MDHEN and CDR2 SYDVKM. This CDR3 is built from 13 residues. Partial CDR3 DNA: TGTGCCAGCAGGACAGGGACAGCGGATCCC. It encodes CASRTGTADP. The entire CDR3 is CASRTGTADPYTF.

Notes on this clone: The CDR3 end is not reached by the read, which stops 3 residues before it; the germline J gene fills it in. V gene TRBV5-4 combines with J gene TRBJ2-2, with TRBD2 as a possible D gene (5 bases). Trimming took 4 bases from V and 3 from J, leaving 10 bases between them. Germline V gene sequence: CDR1 SGHNT, CDR2 YYREEE (reference sequence). The CDR3 covers 14 residues. Incomplete CDR3 DNA: TGTGCCAGCAGCACTGAGAGGGACACCGGGGAG. Translating it yields CASSTERDTGE. The CDR3 in its entirety is CASSTERDTGELFF. Full variable domain (outside the CDR3, taken from reference TRBV5-4 and TRBJ2-2): ETGVTQSPTHLIKTRGQQVTLRCSSQSGHNTVSWYQQALGQGPQFIFQYYREEENGRGNFPPRFSGLQFPNYSSELNVNALELDDSALYLCASSTERDTGELFFGEGSRLTVL.

Regarding this clone: The read stops 3 residues short of the end of the CDR3; the missing end is completed from the germline J gene. The rearrangement links TRBV29-1 to TRBJ2-2; D is undetermined. CDR3 size: 16 residues. The germline V gene has CDR1 SQVTM and CDR2 ANQGSEA. The covered CDR3 bases are TGCAGCGTTAAATTCAGACGACTGGCTAATAATTCACCG. This encodes CSVKFRRLANNSP. The full-length CDR3 reads as CSVKFRRLANNSPLFF.

Details on this clone: Coverage ceases 3 residues before the CDR3 finishes, and the germline J gene fills in the end. V and J are TRBV9 and TRBJ1-4; 10 nucleotides match TRBD1. Trimming took 4 bases from V and 6 from J; bases not matched to a gene: 6. CDR1 SGDLS and CDR2 YYNGEE come from the germline V gene. CDR3 length: 15 amino acids. The CDR3: CASSSPGQGHEKLFF. CDR3 DNA (partial): TGTGCCAGCAGCTCCCCGGGACAGGGGCATGAAAAA.

As for this clone: From the germline J gene comes the end of the CDR3, since the read stops 3 residues before it. The chain employs TRBV5-4 and TRBJ2-2; D possibly corresponds to TRBD1 (5 bases). Trimming took 4 bases from V and 3 from J, leaving 13 bases between them. The V gene's germline CDR1 is SGHNT and CDR2 YYREEE (reference sequence). This CDR3 is built from 15 residues. The CDR3: CASSVMTDYTGELFF. CDR3 DNA (partial): TGTGCCAGCAGCGTAATGACAGACTACACCGGGGAG.

As to this clone: The read finishes 3 residues shy of the CDR3 end, and the germline J gene is used to complete it. The rearrangement uses TRBV2 and TRBJ2-2, with 9 bases aligning to TRBD2. The CDR3 runs 15 residues. Germline V gives CDR1 SNHLY, CDR2 FYNNEI. Trimming at V came to 6 bases and at J to 5 bases, leaving 7 bases not matched to a gene. This chain's CDR3 is CASRQLAGQTGELFF. Partial CDR3 DNA: TGTGCCAGCAGGCAACTAGCGGGCCAAACCGGGGAG.

Concerning this clone: Coverage ceases 3 residues before the CDR3 finishes, and the germline J gene fills in the end. The chain has TRBV5-5 and TRBJ2-7, with 7 bases fitting TRBD1. Germline trimming cut 2 bases from V and 0 bases from J; bases unmatched to any gene: 2. CDR1 SGHKS and CDR2 YYEKEE come from the germline V gene (reference sequence). The CDR3 is 14 amino acids. The CDR3 is CASSFWDSSYEQYF. CDR3 DNA (partial): TGTGCCAGCAGCTTTTGGGACAGCTCCTACGAG.

The sequenced part of the CDR3 DNA is TGTGCCAGCAGGCGCGGGGGGGGGCGGTCGGATACG. Protein sequence: CASRRGGGRSDT. In full, the CDR3 reads CASRRGGGRSDTQYF. The chain links TRBV6-4 to TRBJ2-3; 9 positions agree with TRBD2. From the germline J gene comes the end of the CDR3, since the read stops 3 residues before it. The CDR3 has 15 residues. Germline-derived CDR1 and CDR2 are MRHNA and SNTAGT. The V gene end was trimmed by 6 bases and the J gene end by 6 bases; junction bases not matched to a gene: 10.

A word on this clone: The missing CDR3 end, 3 residues past where the read stops, is filled in from the germline J gene. This sequence joins TRBV4-2 and TRBJ2-3; D uncertain. CDR3 size: 14 residues. From germline, CDR1 is LGHNA and CDR2 YNFKEQ. The V gene lost 0 bases and the J gene lost 4 bases, with 8 bases spanning the gap. The sequenced CDR3 bases are TGTGCCAGCAGCCAAGATTTTACTTCAGATACG. Amino acid sequence: CASSQDFTSDT. The CDR3, in full, reads CASSQDFTSDTQYF.

Concerning this clone: With the read ending 3 residues before the CDR3 end, the germline J gene is used to fill in that end. The genes are TRBV4-1 and TRBJ2-2; a possible D gene is TRBD1 (6 bases). This CDR3 spans 15 amino acids. Germline CDR1 MGHRA, CDR2 YSYEKL. The part of the CDR3 DNA that was read is TGCGCCAGCAGCCAAGTCAGGGGAGCTAATGAAAAG. As protein: CASSQVRGANEK. Given in full, the CDR3 is CASSQVRGANEKLFF.

As regards this clone: The observed sequence ends 3 residues before the CDR3 terminus, with the missing tail filled in from the germline J gene. The chain is built from TRBV5-8 and TRBJ2-2; D not certain. Trimming cost V 2 bases and J 4 bases, with 12 bases left between them. The V gene's germline CDR1 is SGHTS and CDR2 YDEGEE. The CDR3 loop spans 15 amino acids. Incomplete CDR3 DNA: TGTGCCAGCAGCTTTATGGGCAGGTTCACCGGGGAG. Amino acid sequence: CASSFMGRFTGE. In full, the CDR3 is CASSFMGRFTGELFF.